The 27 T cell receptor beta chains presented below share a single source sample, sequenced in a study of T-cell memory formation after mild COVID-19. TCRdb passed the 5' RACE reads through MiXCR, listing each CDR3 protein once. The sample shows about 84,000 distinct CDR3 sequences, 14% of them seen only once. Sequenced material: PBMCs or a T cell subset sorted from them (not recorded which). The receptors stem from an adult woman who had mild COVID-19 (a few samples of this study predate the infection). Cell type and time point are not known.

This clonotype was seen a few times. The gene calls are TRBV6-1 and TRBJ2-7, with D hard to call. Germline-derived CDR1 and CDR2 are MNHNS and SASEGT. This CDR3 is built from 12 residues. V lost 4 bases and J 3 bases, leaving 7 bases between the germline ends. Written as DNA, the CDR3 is TGTGCCAGCAGTGTCAGTTACTACGAGCAGTACTTC. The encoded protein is CASSVSYYEQYF.

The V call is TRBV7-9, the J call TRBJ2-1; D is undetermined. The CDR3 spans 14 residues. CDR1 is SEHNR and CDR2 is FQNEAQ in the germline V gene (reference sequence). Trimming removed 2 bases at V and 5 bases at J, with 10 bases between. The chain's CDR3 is CASSLQAPHNEQFF. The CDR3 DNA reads TGTGCCAGCAGCTTACAGGCTCCCCACAATGAGCAGTTCTTC.

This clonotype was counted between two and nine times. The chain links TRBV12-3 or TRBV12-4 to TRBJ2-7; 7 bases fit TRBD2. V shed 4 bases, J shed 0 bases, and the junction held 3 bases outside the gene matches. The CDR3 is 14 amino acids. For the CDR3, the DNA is TGTGCCAGCAGTTCTAGCGGCAGCTCCTACGAGCAGTACTTC. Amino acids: CASSSSGSSYEQYF.

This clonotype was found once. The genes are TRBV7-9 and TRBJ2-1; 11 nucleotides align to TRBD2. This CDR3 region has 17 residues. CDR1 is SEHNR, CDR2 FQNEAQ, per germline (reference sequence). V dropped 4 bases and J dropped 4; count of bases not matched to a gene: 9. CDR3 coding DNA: TGTGCCAGCAGCTCTCTGACTAGCGGGGCTATATACAATGAGCAGTTCTTC. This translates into CASSSLTSGAIYNEQFF. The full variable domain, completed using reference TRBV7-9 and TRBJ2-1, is DTGVSQNPRHKITKRGQNVTFRCDPISEHNRLYWYRQTLGQGPEFLTYFQNEAQLEKSRLLSDRFSAERPKGSFSTLEIQRTEQGDSAMYLCASSSLTSGAIYNEQFFGPGTRLTVL.

As DNA, the CDR3 is TGTGCCAGCAGCTTACCGACTAGCGGGGGGCCCGCGACCCAGTACTTC. It yields the protein CASSLPTSGGPATQYF. The V gene is TRBV5-6, the J gene TRBJ2-5; 13 bases line up with TRBD2. With 2 bases clipped from V and 7 bases from J, the junction kept 8 bases outside the gene matches. The CDR3 has 16 residues. Germline CDR1 SGHDT, CDR2 YYEEEE.

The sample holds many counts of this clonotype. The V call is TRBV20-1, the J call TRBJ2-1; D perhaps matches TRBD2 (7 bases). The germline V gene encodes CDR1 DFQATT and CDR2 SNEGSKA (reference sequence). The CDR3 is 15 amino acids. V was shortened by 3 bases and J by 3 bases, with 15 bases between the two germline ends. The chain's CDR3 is CSASRGGASYNEQFF. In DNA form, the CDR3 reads TGCAGTGCTAGTAGAGGGGGGGCCAGCTACAATGAGCAGTTCTTC.

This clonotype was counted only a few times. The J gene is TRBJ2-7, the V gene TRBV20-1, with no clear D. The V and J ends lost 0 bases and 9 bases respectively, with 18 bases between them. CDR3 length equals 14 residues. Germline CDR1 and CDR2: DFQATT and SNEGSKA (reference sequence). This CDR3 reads CSARDQVLTLGQYF. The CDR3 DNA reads TGCAGTGCTAGAGATCAGGTCCTAACCTTGGGGCAGTACTTC.

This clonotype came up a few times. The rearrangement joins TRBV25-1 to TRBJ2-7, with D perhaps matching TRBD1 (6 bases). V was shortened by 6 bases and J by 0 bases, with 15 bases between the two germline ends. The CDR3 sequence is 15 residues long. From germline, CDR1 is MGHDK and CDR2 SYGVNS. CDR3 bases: TGTGCCAGCAGGGGCGAAAGGGGGAACTCCTACGAGCAGTACTTC. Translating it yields CASRGERGNSYEQYF.

This CDR3 is CAISESNGATQYF. In DNA, the CDR3 is TGTGCCATCAGTGAGTCGAACGGGGCGACCCAGTACTTC. The chain is built from TRBV10-3 and TRBJ2-5; the D gene could be TRBD1 or TRBD2 (5 bases each). Germline-derived CDR1 and CDR2 are ENHRY and SYGVKD. The CDR3 runs to 13 residues. Trimming shortened V by 0 bases and J by 7 bases, and 9 bases separated the two germline ends.

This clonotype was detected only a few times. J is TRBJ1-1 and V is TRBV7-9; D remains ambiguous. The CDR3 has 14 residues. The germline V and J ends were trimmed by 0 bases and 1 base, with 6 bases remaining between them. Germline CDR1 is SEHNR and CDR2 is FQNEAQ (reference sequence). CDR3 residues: CASSLATANTEAFF. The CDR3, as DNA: TGTGCCAGCAGCTTAGCGACCGCGAACACTGAAGCTTTCTTT.

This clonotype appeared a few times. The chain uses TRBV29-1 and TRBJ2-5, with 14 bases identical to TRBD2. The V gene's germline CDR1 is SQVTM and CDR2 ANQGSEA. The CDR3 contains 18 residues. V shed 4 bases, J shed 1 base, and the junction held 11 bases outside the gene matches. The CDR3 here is CSVVGTSGGFYPQETQYF. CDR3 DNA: TGCAGCGTTGTCGGGACTAGCGGGGGTTTTTACCCCCAAGAGACCCAGTACTTC.

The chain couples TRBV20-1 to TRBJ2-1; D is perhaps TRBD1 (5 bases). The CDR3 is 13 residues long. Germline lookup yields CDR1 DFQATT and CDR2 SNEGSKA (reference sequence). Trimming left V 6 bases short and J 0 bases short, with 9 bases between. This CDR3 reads CSADSSSYNEQFF. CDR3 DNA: TGCAGTGCCGACAGTAGCTCCTACAATGAGCAGTTCTTC.

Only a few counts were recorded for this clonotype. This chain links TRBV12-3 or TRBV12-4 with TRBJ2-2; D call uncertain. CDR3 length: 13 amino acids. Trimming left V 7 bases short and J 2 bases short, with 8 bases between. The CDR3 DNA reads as TGTGCCAGCACCCTAAGCAACACCGGGGAGCTGTTTTTT. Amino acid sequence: CASTLSNTGELFF.

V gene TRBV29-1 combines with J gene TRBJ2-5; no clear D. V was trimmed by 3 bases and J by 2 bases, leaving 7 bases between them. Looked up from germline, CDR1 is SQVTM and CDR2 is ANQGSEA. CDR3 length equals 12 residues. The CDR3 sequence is CSVEGEQETQYF. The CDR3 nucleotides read TGCAGCGTTGAGGGTGAGCAAGAGACCCAGTACTTC. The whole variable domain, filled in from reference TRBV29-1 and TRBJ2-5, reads SAVISQKPSRDICQRGTSLTIQCQVDSQVTMMFWYRQQPGQSLTLIATANQGSEATYESGFVIDKFPISRPNLTFSTLTVSNMSPEDSSIYLCSVEGEQETQYFGPGTRLLVL.

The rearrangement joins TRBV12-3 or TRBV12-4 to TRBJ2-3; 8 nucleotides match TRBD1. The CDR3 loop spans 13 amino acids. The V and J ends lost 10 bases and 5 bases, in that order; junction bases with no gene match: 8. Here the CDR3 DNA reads TGTGCCATATCCAGGGGGCCGGGAGATACGCAGTATTTT. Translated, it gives CAISRGPGDTQYF.

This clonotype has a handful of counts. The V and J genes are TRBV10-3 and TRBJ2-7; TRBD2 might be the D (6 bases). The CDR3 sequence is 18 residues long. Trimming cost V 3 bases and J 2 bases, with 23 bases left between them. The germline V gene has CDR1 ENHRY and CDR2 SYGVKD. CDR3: CAISETFSGTQGAYEQYF. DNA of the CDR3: TGTGCCATCAGTGAAACTTTTTCTGGGACTCAAGGGGCCTACGAGCAGTACTTC.

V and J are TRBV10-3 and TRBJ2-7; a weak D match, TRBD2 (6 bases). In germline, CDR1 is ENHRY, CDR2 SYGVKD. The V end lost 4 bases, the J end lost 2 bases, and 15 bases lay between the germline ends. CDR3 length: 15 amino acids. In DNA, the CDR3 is TGTGCCATCAGTGTCCCTTCGGGACTCGCCTACGAGCAGTACTTC. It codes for CAISVPSGLAYEQYF.

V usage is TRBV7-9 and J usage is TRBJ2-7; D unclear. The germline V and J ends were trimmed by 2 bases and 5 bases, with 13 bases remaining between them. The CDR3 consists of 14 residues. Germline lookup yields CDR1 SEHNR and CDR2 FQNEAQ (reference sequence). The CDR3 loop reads CASSLRGFSDEQYF. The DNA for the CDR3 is TGTGCCAGCAGCTTACGAGGCTTCTCGGACGAGCAGTACTTC.

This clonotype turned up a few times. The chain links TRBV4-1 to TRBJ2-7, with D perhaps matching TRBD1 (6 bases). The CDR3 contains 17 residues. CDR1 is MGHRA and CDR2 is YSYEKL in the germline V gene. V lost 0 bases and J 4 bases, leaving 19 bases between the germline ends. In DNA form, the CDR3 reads TGCGCCAGCAGCCAAGAGAGGAACAGGGCACCCTTATACGAGCAGTACTTC. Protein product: CASSQERNRAPLYEQYF.

The CDR3: CASSPDRKRAFF. The CDR3 DNA sequence: TGCGCCAGCAGCCCCGACAGGAAGAGGGCTTTCTTT. The chain combines TRBV4-1 with TRBJ1-1, with a possible D match to TRBD1 (6 bases). V dropped 4 bases and J dropped 11 bases, with 14 bases sitting between them. CDR1 is MGHRA, CDR2 YSYEKL, per germline. There are 12 residues in the CDR3.

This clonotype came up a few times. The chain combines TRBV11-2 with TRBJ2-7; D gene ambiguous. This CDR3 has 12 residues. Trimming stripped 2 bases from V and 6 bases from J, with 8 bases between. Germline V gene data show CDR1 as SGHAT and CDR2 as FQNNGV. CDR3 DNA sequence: TGTGCCAGCAGCTTATACCCAAGCGAGCAGTACTTC. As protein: CASSLYPSEQYF.

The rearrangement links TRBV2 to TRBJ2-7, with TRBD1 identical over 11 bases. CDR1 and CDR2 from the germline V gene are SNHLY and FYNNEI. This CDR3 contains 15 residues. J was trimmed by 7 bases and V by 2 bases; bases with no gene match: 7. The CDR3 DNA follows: TGTGCCAGCAGTGAAATAGGACAGGGGGCATTTGAGCAGTACTTC. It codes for CASSEIGQGAFEQYF.

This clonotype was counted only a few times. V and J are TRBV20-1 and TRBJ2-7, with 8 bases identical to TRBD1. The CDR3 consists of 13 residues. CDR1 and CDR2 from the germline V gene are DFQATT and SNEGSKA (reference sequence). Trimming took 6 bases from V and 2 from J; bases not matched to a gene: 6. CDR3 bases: TGCAGTGCCACGGACAGGGAACCCTACGAGCAGTACTTC. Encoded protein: CSATDREPYEQYF.

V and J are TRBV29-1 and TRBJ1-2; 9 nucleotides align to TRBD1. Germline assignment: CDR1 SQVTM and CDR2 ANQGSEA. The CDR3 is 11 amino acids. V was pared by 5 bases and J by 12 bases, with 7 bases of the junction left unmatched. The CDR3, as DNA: TGCAGCGTTCCGGGACAGGGAGGTAACACCTTC. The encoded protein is CSVPGQGGNTF.

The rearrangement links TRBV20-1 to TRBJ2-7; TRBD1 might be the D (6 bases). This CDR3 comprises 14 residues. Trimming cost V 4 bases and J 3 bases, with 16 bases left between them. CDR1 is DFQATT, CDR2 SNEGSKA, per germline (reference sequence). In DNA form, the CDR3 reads TGCAGTGCTAAAGTCGGGACACCAGACTACGAGCAGTACTTC. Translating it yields CSAKVGTPDYEQYF.

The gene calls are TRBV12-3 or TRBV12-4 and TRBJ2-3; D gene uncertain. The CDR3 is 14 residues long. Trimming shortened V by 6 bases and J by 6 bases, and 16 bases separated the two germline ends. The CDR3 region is CASSPEAVLDTQYF. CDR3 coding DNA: TGTGCCAGCAGCCCCGAGGCGGTTTTGGATACGCAGTATTTT.

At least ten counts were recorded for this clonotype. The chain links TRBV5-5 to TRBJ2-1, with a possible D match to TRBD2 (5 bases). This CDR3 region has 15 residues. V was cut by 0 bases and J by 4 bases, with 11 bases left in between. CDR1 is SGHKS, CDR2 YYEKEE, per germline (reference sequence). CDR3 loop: CASSLGGSVYNEQFF. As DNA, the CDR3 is TGTGCCAGCAGCTTGGGCGGTAGCGTGTACAATGAGCAGTTCTTC. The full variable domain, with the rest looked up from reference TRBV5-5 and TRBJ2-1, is DAGVTQSPTHLIKTRGQQVTLRCSPISGHKSVSWYQQVLGQGPQFIFQYYEKEERGRGNFPDRFSARQFPNYSSELNVNALLLGDSALYLCASSLGGSVYNEQFFGPGTRLTVL.